This T cell receptor beta chain was identified in a study of T cells in Graves' hyperthyroidism and ophthalmopathy. Regions amplified from RNA transcripts were the TCR beta CDR3 regions. A first-round RT-PCR of the TCR CDR3 used the HTBI primer set. TCRdb reanalysed the multiplex PCR reads using MiXCR and keeps one entry per CDR3 protein. Among hundreds of thousands of distinct CDR3 sequences, roughly 17% were seen once, and the ten largest hold under 20%. This clonotype was seen repeatedly, ten times or more. Germline assignment: CDR1 LNHDA and CDR2 SQIVND (reference sequence). The CDR3 loop spans 15 amino acids. With 5 bases removed from V and 5 bases from J, the gap between germline ends came to 18 bases. Orbital computed tomography and thyroid ultrasound, together with serum TRAb and thyroxine and clinical symptoms, were used for diagnoses.

This TCR derives from a woman aged 18-30 years with Graves' hyperthyroidism. The sample taken for sequencing was blood. The chain is built from TRBV19 and TRBJ2-5; the D gene is possibly TRBD1 (6 bases). As DNA, the CDR3 is TGTGCCAGTAGTCGACCGACAGGAGCAGGGGAGACCCAGTACTTC. It codes for CASSRPTGAGETQYF.